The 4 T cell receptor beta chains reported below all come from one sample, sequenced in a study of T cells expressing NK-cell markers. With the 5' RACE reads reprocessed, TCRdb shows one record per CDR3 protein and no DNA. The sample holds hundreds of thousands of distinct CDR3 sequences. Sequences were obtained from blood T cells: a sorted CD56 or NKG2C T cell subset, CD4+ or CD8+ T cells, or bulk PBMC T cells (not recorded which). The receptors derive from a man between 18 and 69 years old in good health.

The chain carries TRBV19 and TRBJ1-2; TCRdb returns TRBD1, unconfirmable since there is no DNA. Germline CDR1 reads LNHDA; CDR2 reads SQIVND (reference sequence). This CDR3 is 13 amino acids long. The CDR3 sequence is CASSTGTSYGYTF.

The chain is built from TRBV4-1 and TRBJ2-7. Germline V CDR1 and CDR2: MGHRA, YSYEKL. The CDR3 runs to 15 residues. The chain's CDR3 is CASSQEEARYYEQYF.

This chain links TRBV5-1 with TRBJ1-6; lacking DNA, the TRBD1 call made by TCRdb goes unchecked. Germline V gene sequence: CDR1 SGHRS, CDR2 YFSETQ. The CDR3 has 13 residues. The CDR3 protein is CASSSQGNSPLHF.

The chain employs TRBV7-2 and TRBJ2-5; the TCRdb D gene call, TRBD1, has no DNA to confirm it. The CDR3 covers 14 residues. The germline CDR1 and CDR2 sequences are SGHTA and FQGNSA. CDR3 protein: CASSLTPGRETQYF.